This TCR beta chain originates from a study of blood T cell repertoires in COVID-19. Study summary: The United States, Italy and Spain were the sources of the acute and convalescent COVID-19 samples.

Germline CDR1 reads MNHEY; CDR2 reads SVGAGI. The V gene lost 4 bases and the J gene lost 5 bases, with 11 bases spanning the gap. This CDR3 has 14 residues. The authors' processing: The assay estimated nucleated cells by amplifying reference gene primers. Sequencing was performed with immunoSEQ multiplex PCR; in TCRdb, only in-frame clones are kept and a portion is missing. V and J calls and clone size are given by that table; D and trimming were obtained from the DNA. The table shows about 220,000 clones, with more than 65% occurring only once. Sequencing used peripheral blood. The rearrangement uses TRBV6-5 and TRBJ1-4; weak D call: TRBD1 (6 bases). The TCR comes from a man aged 35-49 years who had recovered from COVID-19. CDR3 sequence: CASSFTGFNEKLFF. The CDR3 region has the DNA TGTGCCAGCAGTTTCACAGGGTTCAATGAAAAACTGTTTTTT.